This record concerns one T cell receptor beta chain sequence. Its antigen is as yet unknown. The data belong to a study of T cells in Graves' hyperthyroidism and ophthalmopathy. Overall study findings and caveats: Stable hyperthyroidism was told apart from ophthalmopathy by a model built on 13 V-J features.

V shed 7 bases and J shed 0 bases, with 10 bases lying between them. The CDR3 totals 14 residues. Germline CDR1 is LNHNV and CDR2 is YYDKDF (reference sequence). Orbital computed tomography, thyroid ultrasound, serum thyroxine and TRAb, and clinical symptoms together informed the diagnoses. Amplification of TCR beta CDR3 regions was performed using RNA transcripts as template. Researchers ran a first-round RT-PCR on the TCR CDR3 using the HTBI primer set. MiXCR, run by TCRdb on the multiplex PCR reads, gives a single entry per CDR3 protein. Of about 340,000 distinct CDR3 sequences in the sample, roughly a fifth are singletons; the top ten hold 50%.

The specimen was blood. This chain connects TRBV15 to TRBJ1-5; possibly TRBD1 for D (6 bases). The clonotype originates from a woman in her forties or fifties with Graves' hyperthyroidism. This CDR3 reads CATTDRYSNQPQHF. As DNA, the CDR3 is TGTGCCACCACAGACAGGTATAGCAATCAGCCCCAGCATTTT.